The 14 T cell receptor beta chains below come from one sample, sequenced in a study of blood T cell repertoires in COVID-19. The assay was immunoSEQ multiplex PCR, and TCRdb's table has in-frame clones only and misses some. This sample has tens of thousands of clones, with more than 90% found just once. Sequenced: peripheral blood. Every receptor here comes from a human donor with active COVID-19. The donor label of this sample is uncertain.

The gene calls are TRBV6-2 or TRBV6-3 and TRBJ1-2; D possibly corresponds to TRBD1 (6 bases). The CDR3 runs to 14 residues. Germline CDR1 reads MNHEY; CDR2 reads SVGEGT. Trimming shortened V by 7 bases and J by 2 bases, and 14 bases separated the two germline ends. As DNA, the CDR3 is TGTGCCAGCACCCCAGGGGTACTCAACTATGGCTACACCTTC. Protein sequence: CASTPGVLNYGYTF.

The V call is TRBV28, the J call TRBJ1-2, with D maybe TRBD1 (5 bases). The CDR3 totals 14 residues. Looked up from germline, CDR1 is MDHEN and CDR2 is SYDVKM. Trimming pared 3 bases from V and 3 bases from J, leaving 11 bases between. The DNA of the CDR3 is TGTGCCAGCAGTTTGGGGCAGGGTTACTATGGCTACACCTTC. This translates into CASSLGQGYYGYTF.

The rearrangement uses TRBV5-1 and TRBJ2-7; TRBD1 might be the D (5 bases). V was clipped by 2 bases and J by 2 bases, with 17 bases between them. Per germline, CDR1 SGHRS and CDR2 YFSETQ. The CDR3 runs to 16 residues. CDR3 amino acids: CASSFGHASNTYEQYF. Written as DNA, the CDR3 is TGCGCCAGCAGCTTCGGACACGCTTCGAACACCTACGAGCAGTACTTC.

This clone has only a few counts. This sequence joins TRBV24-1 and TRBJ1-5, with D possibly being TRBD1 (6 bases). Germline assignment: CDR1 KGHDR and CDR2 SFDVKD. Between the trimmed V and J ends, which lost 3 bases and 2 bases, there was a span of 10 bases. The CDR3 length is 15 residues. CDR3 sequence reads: CATSDSRTGNQPQHF. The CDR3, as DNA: TGTGCCACCAGTGATAGTAGGACAGGCAATCAGCCCCAGCATTTT.

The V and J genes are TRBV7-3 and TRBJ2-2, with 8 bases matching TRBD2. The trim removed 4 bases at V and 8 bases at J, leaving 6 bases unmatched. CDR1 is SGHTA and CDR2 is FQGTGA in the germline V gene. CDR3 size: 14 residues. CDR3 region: CASSSTSVIGELFF. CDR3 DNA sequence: TGTGCCAGCAGCTCGACTAGCGTAATAGGGGAGCTGTTTTTT.

The CDR3 DNA sequence: TGTGCCACCAGTGTTGGGACTAGCGGGAGGCGGGATGAGCAGTTCTTC. Translation: CATSVGTSGRRDEQFF. The gene calls are TRBV24-1 and TRBJ2-1, with 15 bases aligning to TRBD2. This CDR3 has 16 residues. Germline CDR1 KGHDR, CDR2 SFDVKD. V trimming: 5 bases; J trimming: 8 bases; junction bases outside the gene matches: 6.

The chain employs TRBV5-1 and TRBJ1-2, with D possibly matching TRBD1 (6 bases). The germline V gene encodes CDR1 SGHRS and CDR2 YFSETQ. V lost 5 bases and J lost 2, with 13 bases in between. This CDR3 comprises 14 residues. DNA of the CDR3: TGCGCCAGCAGTCCGGAGGGGGGGAACTATGGCTACACCTTC. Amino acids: CASSPEGGNYGYTF.

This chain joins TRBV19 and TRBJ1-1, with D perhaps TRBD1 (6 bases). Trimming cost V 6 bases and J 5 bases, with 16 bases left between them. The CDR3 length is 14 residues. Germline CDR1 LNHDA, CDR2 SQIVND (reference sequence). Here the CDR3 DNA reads TGTGCCAGTAGCCCTACAGGGTTCGGGACTGAAGCTTTCTTT. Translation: CASSPTGFGTEAFF.

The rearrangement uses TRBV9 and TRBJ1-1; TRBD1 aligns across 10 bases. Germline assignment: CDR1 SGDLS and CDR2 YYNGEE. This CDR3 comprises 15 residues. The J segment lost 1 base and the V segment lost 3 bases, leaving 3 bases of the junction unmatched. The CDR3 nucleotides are TGTGCCAGCAGCGGACAGGGGGCGAGGAACACTGAAGCTTTCTTT. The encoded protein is CASSGQGARNTEAFF. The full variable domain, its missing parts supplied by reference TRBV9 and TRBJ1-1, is DSGVTQTPKHLITATGQRVTLRCSPRSGDLSVYWYQQSLDQGLQFLIQYYNGEERAKGNILERFSAQQFPDLHSELNLSSLELGDSALYFCASSGQGARNTEAFFGQGTRLTVV.

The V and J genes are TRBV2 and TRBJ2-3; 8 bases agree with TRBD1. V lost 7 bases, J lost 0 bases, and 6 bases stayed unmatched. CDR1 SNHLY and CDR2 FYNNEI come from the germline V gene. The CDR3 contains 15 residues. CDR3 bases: TGTGCCAGCATGAGGGACAGGATTAGCACAGATACGCAGTATTTT. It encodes CASMRDRISTDTQYF.

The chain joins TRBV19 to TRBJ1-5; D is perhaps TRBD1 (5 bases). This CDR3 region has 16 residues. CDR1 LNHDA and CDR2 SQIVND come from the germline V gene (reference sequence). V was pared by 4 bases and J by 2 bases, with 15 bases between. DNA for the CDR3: TGTGCCAGTAGTACCCCCGGCAGGGTTGGCAATCAGCCCCAGCATTTT. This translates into CASSTPGRVGNQPQHF.

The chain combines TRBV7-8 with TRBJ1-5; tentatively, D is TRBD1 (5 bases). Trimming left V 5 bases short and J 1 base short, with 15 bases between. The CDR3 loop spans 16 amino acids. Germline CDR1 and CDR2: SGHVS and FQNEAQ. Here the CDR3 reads CASSPSGGASNQPQHF. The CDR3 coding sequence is TGTGCCAGCAGCCCTAGCGGGGGAGCAAGCAATCAGCCCCAGCATTTT. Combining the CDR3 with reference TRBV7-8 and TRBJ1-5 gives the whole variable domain GAGVSQSPRYKVAKRGQDVALRCDPISGHVSLFWYQQALGQGPEFLTYFQNEAQLDKSGLPSDRFFAERPEGSVSTLKIQRTQQEDSAVYLCASSPSGGASNQPQHFGDGTRLSIL.

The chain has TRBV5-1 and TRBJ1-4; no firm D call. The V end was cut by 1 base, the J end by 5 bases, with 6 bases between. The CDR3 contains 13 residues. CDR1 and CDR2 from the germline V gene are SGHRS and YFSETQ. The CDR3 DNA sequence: TGCGCCAGCAGCTTGTCTGAGAATGAAAAACTGTTTTTT. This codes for CASSLSENEKLFF. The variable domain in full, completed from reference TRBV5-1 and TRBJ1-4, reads KAGVTQTPRYLIKTRGQQVTLSCSPISGHRSVSWYQQTPGQGLQFLFEYFSETQRNKGNFPGRFSGRQFSNSRSEMNVSTLELGDSALYLCASSLSENEKLFFGSGTQLSVL.

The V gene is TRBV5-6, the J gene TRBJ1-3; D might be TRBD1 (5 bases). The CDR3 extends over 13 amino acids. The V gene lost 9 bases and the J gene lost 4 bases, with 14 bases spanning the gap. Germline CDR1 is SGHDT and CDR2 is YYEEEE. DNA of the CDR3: TGTGCCACCGGCCCCCGGACAGGAAACACCATATATTTT. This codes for CATGPRTGNTIYF. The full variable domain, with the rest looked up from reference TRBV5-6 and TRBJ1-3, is DAGVTQSPTHLIKTRGQQVTLRCSPKSGHDTVSWYQQALGQGPQFIFQYYEEEERQRGNFPDRFSGHQFPNYSSELNVNALLLGDSALYLCATGPRTGNTIYFGEGSWLTVV.